This TCR beta chain appears in the sequencing data of a study of CD8 T cells in ankylosing spondylitis. Study-level results: Typical of ankylosing spondylitis blood, it appeared, was a TCR beta motif of eight highly homologous variants.

Generation of TCR beta libraries employed quantitative 5'-RACE incorporating molecular barcodes. TCRdb independently ran MiXCR on the 5' RACE reads; one entry per CDR3 protein. The sample gives roughly 97,000 distinct CDR3 sequences, roughly 8% of which show up once; around 10% is in the top ten. The CDR3 runs to 13 residues. In germline, CDR1 is WSHSY, CDR2 SAAADI. With regard to this clonotype: Antigen unknown. One end of the junction does not line up with germline, which may come from a read error.

Sample: blood, either unsorted or a sorted T cell fraction (not recorded which). The sequence derives from a male donor with ankylosing spondylitis or in good health (not recorded which). The genes are TRBV10-2 and TRBJ2-3; no clear D. CDR3 sequence reads: CAGSELGANTQYF. DNA for the CDR3: TGCGCCGGCAGTGAGTTGGGCGCAAATACGCAGTATTTT.